What follows is one T cell receptor beta chain and its context. The CDR3 has 14 residues. Germline CDR1 reads MNHEY; CDR2 reads SMNVEV (reference sequence). Trimming pared 3 bases from V and 6 bases from J, leaving 12 bases between. The data stem from a study of blood T cell repertoires in COVID-19. Study information: The study drew acute and convalescent COVID-19 samples from the United States, Italy and Spain. PBMCs, B-cell-depleted T cells, or T cells provided the cDNA or gDNA that made up the material.

Original analysis: Amplification from reference gene primers served as the basis for estimated nucleated cell counts. Sequencing was performed with immunoSEQ multiplex PCR; in TCRdb, only in-frame clones are kept and a portion is missing. The DNA gave D and trimming, while V, J and clone size come from that table. The table records over 200,000 clones, 85% of them present only once. This chain connects TRBV27 to TRBJ2-1; a weak D match, TRBD1 (6 bases). The clonotype originates from a man between 35 and 55 years old who had recovered from COVID-19. Input material: PBMCs or T cells enriched from blood (not recorded which). CDR3 DNA sequence: TGTGCCAGCAGTTTTCAGGGGAAGGGCAATGAGCAGTTCTTC. Its translation is CASSFQGKGNEQFF.